This passage covers 21 T cell receptor beta chains from one sample sequenced in a study of regulatory T cells in long-lasting Graves disease. As to time point: persistent/refractory GD, antithyroid drugs over 5 years with positive TRAb. RNA from PBMCs was the source of the TCR library. The TCR beta library used iRepertoire HTBI primers with Arm-PCR amplification of CDR3. TCRdb reanalysed the multiplex PCR reads using MiXCR and keeps one entry per CDR3 protein. The sample has around 400,000 distinct CDR3 sequences, around 23% seen once. This specimen consisted of peripheral blood mononuclear cells (PBMCs), obtained when the disease was refractory, from a patient treated with antithyroid drugs. These receptors originate from a female donor with Graves disease.

The J gene is TRBJ2-2, the V gene TRBV5-6, with 12 bases that match TRBD1. The CDR3 sequence is 15 residues long. Germline values: CDR1 SGHDT, CDR2 YYEEEE. V was pared by 4 bases and J by 7 bases, with 5 bases of the junction left unmatched. The CDR3 nucleotides are TGTGCCAGCAGCCCCGGGACAGGGGGCCTCGGGGAGCTGTTTTTT. As protein: CASSPGTGGLGELFF. Variable domain in full (rest from reference TRBV5-6 and TRBJ2-2): DAGVTQSPTHLIKTRGQQVTLRCSPKSGHDTVSWYQQALGQGPQFIFQYYEEEERQRGNFPDRFSGHQFPNYSSELNVNALLLGDSALYLCASSPGTGGLGELFFGEGSRLTVL.

This clonotype was detected only once. The chain has TRBV28 and TRBJ2-7, with TRBD2 matching over 8 bases. Trimming at V came to 6 bases and at J to 0 bases, leaving 7 bases not matched to a gene. Per the germline V gene, CDR1 is MDHEN and CDR2 is SYDVKM. This CDR3 comprises 15 residues. In nucleotides, the CDR3 is TGTGCCAGCAGGGCCGCGGGAGGCTTCTCCTACGAGCAGTACTTC. The encoded protein is CASRAAGGFSYEQYF.

V is TRBV7-9 and J is TRBJ2-2, with 7 bases that match TRBD2. The germline gives CDR1 SEHNR, CDR2 FQNEAQ (reference sequence). CDR3 size: 18 residues. V shed 7 bases, J shed 5 bases, and the junction held 19 bases outside the gene matches. The CDR3 DNA sequence: TGTGCCAGCATGGCCCCCCGGGGGGAGGGAGCGAGGACCGGGGAGCTGTTTTTT. As protein: CASMAPRGEGARTGELFF. The entire variable domain, with the rest obtained from reference TRBV7-9 and TRBJ2-2, is as follows: DTGVSQNPRHKITKRGQNVTFRCDPISEHNRLYWYRQTLGQGPEFLTYFQNEAQLEKSRLLSDRFSAERPKGSFSTLEIQRTEQGDSAMYLCASMAPRGEGARTGELFFGEGSRLTVL.

The genes are TRBV19 and TRBJ2-7; possible D gene TRBD2, 6 bases. The V gene's germline CDR1 is LNHDA and CDR2 SQIVND (reference sequence). The V end lost 6 bases, the J end lost 0 bases, and 9 bases lay between the germline ends. The CDR3 contains 13 residues. The CDR3 reads CASRGLNSYEQYF. CDR3 nucleotide sequence: TGTGCCAGTAGGGGACTCAACTCCTACGAGCAGTACTTC.

This chain uses TRBV7-9 with TRBJ2-5, with 9 bases that match TRBD2. This CDR3 has 18 amino acids. The trim removed 1 base at V and 0 bases at J, leaving 9 bases unmatched. Germline V gene sequence: CDR1 SEHNR, CDR2 FQNEAQ (reference sequence). In DNA, the CDR3 is TGTGCCAGCAGCTTAGATTTATCGGCTAGCGGGAACCAAGAGACCCAGTACTTC. Its protein product is CASSLDLSASGNQETQYF. Complete variable domain (other parts from reference TRBV7-9 and TRBJ2-5): DTGVSQNPRHKITKRGQNVTFRCDPISEHNRLYWYRQTLGQGPEFLTYFQNEAQLEKSRLLSDRFSAERPKGSFSTLEIQRTEQGDSAMYLCASSLDLSASGNQETQYFGPGTRLLVL.

This clonotype has a count of ten or more. V is TRBV10-3 and J is TRBJ2-7, with D perhaps matching TRBD1 or TRBD2 (6 bases each). V dropped 8 bases and J dropped 6 bases, with 20 bases sitting between them. The CDR3 is 14 residues long. In germline, CDR1 is ENHRY, CDR2 SYGVKD. CDR3 in amino acids: CAIPQGAGQSEQYF. CDR3 nucleotides: TGTGCCATCCCACAGGGAGCGGGTCAGTCCGAGCAGTACTTC.

J is TRBJ2-3 and V is TRBV7-3; the match to TRBD1 covers 9 bases. Germline-derived CDR1 and CDR2 are SGHTA and FQGTGA. The CDR3 is made up of 17 amino acids. J was trimmed by 6 bases and V by 5 bases; bases with no gene match: 15. CDR3 region: CASSQGEGQGSWDTQYF. CDR3 DNA sequence: TGTGCCAGCAGCCAAGGCGAAGGACAGGGGAGTTGGGATACGCAGTATTTT.

The rearrangement links TRBV19 to TRBJ2-7; TRBD1 or TRBD2 may be the D gene (5 bases each). V lost 7 bases, J lost 6 bases, and 19 bases lay in between. In germline, CDR1 is LNHDA, CDR2 SQIVND (reference sequence). The CDR3 extends over 14 amino acids. The CDR3, as DNA: TGTGCCAGTACGTCCGGGGCTAGGGGTGGCGAGCAGTACTTC. Amino acids: CASTSGARGGEQYF.

Ten or more counts support this clonotype. The chain joins TRBV27 to TRBJ2-5; D unclear. Germline V lookup: CDR1 MNHEY, CDR2 SMNVEV (reference sequence). Trimming pared 6 bases from V and 1 base from J, leaving 9 bases between. This CDR3 is 13 amino acids long. The DNA of the CDR3 is TGTGCCAGCAGCTTAGGGTTCCAAGAGACCCAGTACTTC. Translation gives CASSLGFQETQYF.

This clonotype was seen at least ten times. The chain uses TRBV28 and TRBJ2-7; D unresolved. The germline V gene encodes CDR1 MDHEN and CDR2 SYDVKM. V was pared by 2 bases and J by 4 bases, with 6 bases between. This CDR3 is 12 amino acids long. CDR3 loop: CASSLGRYEQYF. The CDR3 DNA reads TGTGCCAGCAGTTTAGGAAGGTACGAGCAGTACTTC.

The chain recombines TRBV20-1 with TRBJ2-2; D is possibly TRBD1 (7 bases). V lost 5 bases and J 6 bases, leaving 13 bases between the germline ends. The CDR3 runs 13 residues. Germline CDR1 is DFQATT and CDR2 is SNEGSKA (reference sequence). The CDR3 bases are TGCAGTGCTGCGGGGACAGCGTCCGGGGAGCTGTTTTTT. The encoded protein is CSAAGTASGELFF.

This chain uses TRBV6-4 with TRBJ2-2, with D possibly being TRBD1 (7 bases). The V end was cut by 6 bases, the J end by 1 base, with 15 bases between. Germline CDR1 MRHNA, CDR2 SNTAGT. This CDR3 region has 16 residues. The CDR3 nucleotides are TGTGCCAGCAGCCGGCGCGGGACAGTGAACACCGGGGAGCTGTTTTTT. Translated: CASSRRGTVNTGELFF.

V is TRBV18 and J is TRBJ2-1; 7 bases align to TRBD1. Losses at the gene ends were 4 bases for V and 4 bases for J; bases not matched to a gene: 4. Germline CDR1 KGHSH, CDR2 LQKENI. The CDR3 totals 14 residues. CDR3 nucleotide sequence: TGTGCCAGCTCACGGACAGGCGGATACAATGAGCAGTTCTTC. The encoded protein is CASSRTGGYNEQFF.

This clonotype has only a few counts. CDR3 DNA: TGTGCCAGCAGTTTTTATTCGGGTTCGACAGCCCAAGAGACCCAGTACTTC. Residues: CASSFYSGSTAQETQYF. The chain employs TRBV28 and TRBJ2-5; maybe TRBD1 (5 bases). Germline CDR1 MDHEN, CDR2 SYDVKM. The CDR3 has 17 amino acids. V was pared by 3 bases and J by 1 base, with 18 bases between.

This clonotype was seen a handful of times. The chain has TRBV20-1 and TRBJ1-2, with TRBD1 matching 9 bases. The CDR3 totals 13 residues. Germline V CDR1 and CDR2: DFQATT, SNEGSKA (reference sequence). V gave up 5 bases and J gave up 2 bases; unmatched junction bases: 3. The CDR3 sequence is CSAWDRENYGYTF. In DNA form, the CDR3 reads TGCAGTGCTTGGGACAGGGAGAACTATGGCTACACCTTC.

There are a few counts of this clonotype. The rearrangement links TRBV6-1 to TRBJ2-7; 7 bases are shared with TRBD1. Germline V CDR1 and CDR2: MNHNS, SASEGT. The CDR3 has 15 residues. V dropped 4 bases and J dropped 1; count of bases not matched to a gene: 7. The CDR3: CASSGTGDFSYEQYF. The CDR3 coding sequence is TGTGCCAGCAGTGGAACAGGGGATTTTTCCTACGAGCAGTACTTC.

This clonotype appeared many times. CDR3: CASSLAWAPIRETQYF. The CDR3 region has the DNA TGTGCCAGCAGCTTAGCATGGGCCCCCATTCGCGAGACCCAGTACTTC. The J gene is TRBJ2-5, the V gene TRBV11-1; D gene unclear. Germline assignment: CDR1 SGHAT and CDR2 FQDESV (reference sequence). This CDR3 has 16 residues. V dropped 0 bases and J dropped 5 bases, with 16 bases sitting between them.

In this sample, this clonotype turned up many times. This chain connects TRBV7-8 to TRBJ1-1, with 7 bases fitting TRBD1. Germline assignment: CDR1 SGHVS and CDR2 FQNEAQ. With 5 bases clipped from V and 4 bases from J, the junction kept 7 bases outside the gene matches. The CDR3 runs 14 residues. CDR3: CASSADRVGTEAFF. CDR3 DNA: TGTGCCAGCAGCGCAGACAGGGTCGGCACTGAAGCTTTCTTT.

This clonotype has more than one count but fewer than ten. One base away lies a much larger clone, so this may be a sequencing read error. This rearrangement joins TRBV27 to TRBJ2-7, with D perhaps matching TRBD2 (5 bases). The CDR3 length is 14 residues. Germline CDR1 is MNHEY and CDR2 is SMNVEV (reference sequence). In DNA, the CDR3 is TGTGCCAGCAGTTTAAGTCACGGACTTTACGAGCAGTGCTTC. Translation: CASSLSHGLYEQCF.

The chain recombines TRBV19 with TRBJ1-5; D possibly corresponds to TRBD1 (6 bases). Trimming took off 3 bases at V and 7 bases at J, with 19 bases between the two ends. This CDR3 is built from 16 residues. Germline lookup yields CDR1 LNHDA and CDR2 SQIVND (reference sequence). The CDR3 nucleotides read TGTGCCAGTAGTATTCGCCAGACAGGCCCTCTGCAGCCCCAGCATTTT. Translation gives CASSIRQTGPLQPQHF.

This clonotype occurred many times. This rearrangement joins TRBV30 to TRBJ1-2; D is unclear. Germline CDR1 reads GTSNPN; CDR2 reads SVGIG (reference sequence). The CDR3 runs to 12 residues. The germline V and J ends were trimmed by 0 bases and 6 bases, with 8 bases remaining between them. CDR3 coding DNA: TGTGCCTGGAGTGTACGTCCCCATGGCTACACCTTC. Translation: CAWSVRPHGYTF.